The TCR beta chain under discussion was sequenced for a study of cytomegalovirus exposure and HLA in healthy donors. Whole-study findings and limits: It was found in a later analysis that first-cohort TCR clusters tended to co-occur in the 95 to 150 validation repertoires. Cytomegalovirus association was listed for 150 to 200 TCR beta chains.

Note on this clone: Antigen specificity is unknown.

TCRdb keeps only in-frame clones here, not all; method: immunoSEQ multiplex PCR. This sample carries 150,000 to 200,000 clones, around four fifths of them seen once, and the ten largest clones take about 2.1%. Donors were drawn from the approximately 120-subject validation cohort, separate from the roughly 700-subject first cohort. The sequenced sample was PBMCs. This TCR was recovered from a man aged 25 to 40 in good health and CMV-seropositive.

The CDR3 region is CASSLSPGLYGYTF. The CDR3 nucleotides are TGTGCCAGCAGCTTAAGTCCGGGACTTTATGGCTACACCTTC. The rearrangement joins TRBV11-2 to TRBJ1-2; a weak D match, TRBD1 (5 bases). Trimming removed 2 bases from V and 5 bases from J, with 12 bases in between. Per the germline V gene, CDR1 is SGHAT and CDR2 is FQNNGV. The CDR3 extends over 14 amino acids.